These T cell receptor beta chains were read from a single sample in a study of T cell repertoires in cytomegalovirus infection. Via MiXCR, TCRdb re-called the reads, giving one row per CDR3 protein. The repertoire holds about 890,000 distinct CDR3 sequences, with less than 35% as singletons. Their target antigens are unknown. Material: cultured CD8+ T cells from PBMCs, obtained from culture after CMV antigen stimulation. These receptor sequences come from a human donor in good health (CMV status not recorded). Some clones in this sample may be carry-over from other donors' samples. CDR3s include the opening cysteine and the closing phenylalanine or tryptophan. Each record gives: clone size, CDR3 length, D gene, V gene, J gene, CDR3 DNA, CDR3 protein. D genes are given only for firm matches. The size field is filled for only some rows; it gives once, few, many or a size class.

-	15	-	TRBV5-4	TRBJ2-1	TGTGCCAGCAGCGAGCCGGGCCTTACCGCCAGGGAGCAGTTCTTC	CASSEPGLTAREQFF
many	14	-	TRBV7-8	TRBJ1-2	TGTGCCAGCAGCCCTACTGAGTCGGACTATGGCTACACCTTC	CASSPTESDYGYTF
-	14	TRBD2	TRBV7-9	TRBJ2-3	TGTGCCACCCTAGAGTTAGCGGGGACAGATACGCAGTATTTT	CATLELAGTDTQYF
-	16	-	TRBV6-8	TRBJ1-1	TGTGCCAGCAGCTTGGGGGGTCCCCCCCCTGGTACTGAAGCTTTCTTT	CASSLGGPPPGTEAFF
-	16	-	TRBV7-9	TRBJ2-7	TGTGCCAGCAGCTTATCGGAAGACCCCGGCCTCAACGAGCAGTACTTC	CASSLSEDPGLNEQYF
few	15	-	TRBV20-1	TRBJ2-7	TGCAGTGCTAGAGATGGAACGGGGGCATCCTACGAGCAGTACTTC	CSARDGTGASYEQYF
few	15	TRBD1	TRBV7-9	TRBJ2-7	TGTGCCAGCAGCCCCGACAGGGGGTACTCCTACGAGCAGTACTTC	CASSPDRGYSYEQYF
-	15	-	TRBV7-4	TRBJ2-2	TGTGTCAGCAGCTTAGTCCATTTGAACACCGGGGAGCTGTTTTTT	CVSSLVHLNTGELFF
-	10	-	TRBV14	TRBJ1-2	TGTGCCAGCAGCCAAGATCCCTACACCTTC	CASSQDPYTF
-	16	-	TRBV24-1	TRBJ2-6	TGTGCCACCAGTCGTGGCCGCCCCCCTGGGGCCAACGTCCTGACTTTC	CATSRGRPPGANVLTF
-	17	-	TRBV28	TRBJ1-1	TGTGCCAGCAGTTTAGACGTGGCGGGGCCCCTGGACACTGAAGCTTTCTTT	CASSLDVAGPLDTEAFF
-	16	-	TRBV20-1	TRBJ1-5	TGCAGTGCCGTGCAGGGATTCCAGAATAGCAATCAGCCCCAGCATTTT	CSAVQGFQNSNQPQHF
few	17	-	TRBV7-9	TRBJ1-2	TGTGCCAGCAGCTTGAGCCTTACAGGGCGAAACCCTTATGGCTACACCTTC	CASSLSLTGRNPYGYTF
many	14	-	TRBV7-6	TRBJ1-5	TGTGCCAGCAGCTTAGGGACGCCCAGTCAGCCCCAGCATTTT	CASSLGTPSQPQHF
many	16	TRBD1	TRBV7-8	TRBJ2-5	TGTGCCAGCAGCTTTCTACCGGGACAGGGTCGAGAGACCCAGTACTTC	CASSFLPGQGRETQYF
-	14	-	TRBV24-1	TRBJ2-1	TGTGCCACCAGTGATAAGTACGTGGGCAATGAGCAGTTCTTC	CATSDKYVGNEQFF
many	13	-	TRBV7-8	TRBJ2-5	TGTGCCAGCAGCTCCTCGCTCCAAGAGACCCAGTACTTC	CASSSSLQETQYF
-	15	-	TRBV4-1	TRBJ2-3	TGCGCCAGCAGCCAAGGGTGGTCGGGTCCAGATACGCAGTATTTT	CASSQGWSGPDTQYF
many	14	-	TRBV7-2	TRBJ2-7	TGTGCCAGCAGCTTAGCGGTGGTCTCCTACGAGCAGTACTTC	CASSLAVVSYEQYF
-	13	-	TRBV2	TRBJ1-1	TGTGCCAGCAGTGGTCGGCAGAACACTGAAGCTTTCTTT	CASSGRQNTEAFF